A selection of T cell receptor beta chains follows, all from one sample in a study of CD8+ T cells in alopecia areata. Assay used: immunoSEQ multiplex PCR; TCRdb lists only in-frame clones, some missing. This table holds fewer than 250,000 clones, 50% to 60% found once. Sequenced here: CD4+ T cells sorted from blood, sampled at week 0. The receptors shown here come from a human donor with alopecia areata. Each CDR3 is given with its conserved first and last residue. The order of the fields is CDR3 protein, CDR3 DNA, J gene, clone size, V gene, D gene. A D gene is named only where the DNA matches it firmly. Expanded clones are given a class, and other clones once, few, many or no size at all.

cdr3_aa: CAWSLDLYGYTF; cdr3_nt: TGTGCCTGGAGTCTAGATCTCTATGGCTACACCTTC; j_call: TRBJ1-2; clone_size: NA; v_call: TRBV30; d_call: NA
cdr3_aa: CAWSVRWASNTQFYSPLHF; cdr3_nt: TGTGCCTGGAGTGTACGCTGGGCCTCCAATACCCAATTCTATTCACCCCTCCACTTT; j_call: TRBJ1-6; clone_size: NA; v_call: TRBV30; d_call: NA
cdr3_aa: CASSAQLNRVEGYTF; cdr3_nt: TGTGCCAGCAGCGCCCAGTTAAACAGGGTTGAAGGCTACACCTTC; j_call: TRBJ1-2; clone_size: NA; v_call: TRBV9; d_call: NA
cdr3_aa: CASSNPDGGGREKLFF; cdr3_nt: TGTGCCAGCAGCAACCCCGATGGAGGGGGCCGGGAAAAACTGTTTTTT; j_call: TRBJ1-4; clone_size: once; v_call: TRBV4-2; d_call: TRBD1
cdr3_aa: CAWREISGREDTQYF; cdr3_nt: TGTGCCTGGAGAGAGATCAGCGGGAGAGAGGATACGCAGTATTTT; j_call: TRBJ2-3; clone_size: NA; v_call: TRBV30; d_call: TRBD2
cdr3_aa: CASSLNGLDTQYF; cdr3_nt: TGTGCCAGCAGCTTAAATGGTCTAGATACGCAGTATTTT; j_call: TRBJ2-3; clone_size: few; v_call: TRBV7-3; d_call: NA
cdr3_aa: CAIGGSTDTQYF; cdr3_nt: TGTGCCATCGGGGGCAGCACAGATACGCAGTATTTT; j_call: TRBJ2-3; clone_size: NA; v_call: TRBV10-3; d_call: NA
cdr3_aa: CASSRQILGYGYTF; cdr3_nt: TGCGCCAGCAGCAGACAGATCCTCGGCTATGGCTACACCTTC; j_call: TRBJ1-2; clone_size: NA; v_call: TRBV23-1; d_call: NA
cdr3_aa: CASSPGLTEQFF; cdr3_nt: TGTGCCAGCAGCCCAGGGTTAACTGAGCAGTTCTTC; j_call: TRBJ2-1; clone_size: NA; v_call: TRBV7-3; d_call: NA
cdr3_aa: CAWRGGAGANVLTF; cdr3_nt: TGTGCCTGGAGAGGAGGAGCGGGGGCCAACGTCCTGACTTTC; j_call: TRBJ2-6; clone_size: NA; v_call: TRBV30; d_call: NA
cdr3_aa: CASSLGPQGGNQPQHF; cdr3_nt: TGTGCCAGCAGCTTGGGTCCCCAGGGGGGGAATCAGCCCCAGCATTTT; j_call: TRBJ1-5; clone_size: NA; v_call: TRBV5-6; d_call: TRBD1
cdr3_aa: CASSPRTDTEAFF; cdr3_nt: TGTGCCAGCAGCCCAAGGACCGACACTGAAGCTTTCTTT; j_call: TRBJ1-1; clone_size: NA; v_call: TRBV6-5; d_call: NA
cdr3_aa: CASRLGRYNEQFF; cdr3_nt: TGTGCCAGCAGGCTGGGACGGTACAATGAGCAGTTCTTC; j_call: TRBJ2-1; clone_size: NA; v_call: TRBV27; d_call: NA
cdr3_aa: CASSYRTGSLDGYTF; cdr3_nt: TGTGCCAGCAGCTACCGGACAGGGAGTTTGGATGGCTACACCTTC; j_call: TRBJ1-2; clone_size: NA; v_call: TRBV5-5; d_call: TRBD1
cdr3_aa: CASSQVKGSSSYEQYF; cdr3_nt: TGTGCCAGCAGCCAAGTTAAGGGCTCGAGCTCCTACGAGCAGTACTTC; j_call: TRBJ2-7; clone_size: NA; v_call: TRBV4-2; d_call: NA
cdr3_aa: CASSPIGTRGGYEQYF; cdr3_nt: TGCGCCAGCAGCCCGATCGGGACGCGGGGCGGCTACGAGCAGTACTTC; j_call: TRBJ2-7; clone_size: NA; v_call: TRBV4-1; d_call: NA